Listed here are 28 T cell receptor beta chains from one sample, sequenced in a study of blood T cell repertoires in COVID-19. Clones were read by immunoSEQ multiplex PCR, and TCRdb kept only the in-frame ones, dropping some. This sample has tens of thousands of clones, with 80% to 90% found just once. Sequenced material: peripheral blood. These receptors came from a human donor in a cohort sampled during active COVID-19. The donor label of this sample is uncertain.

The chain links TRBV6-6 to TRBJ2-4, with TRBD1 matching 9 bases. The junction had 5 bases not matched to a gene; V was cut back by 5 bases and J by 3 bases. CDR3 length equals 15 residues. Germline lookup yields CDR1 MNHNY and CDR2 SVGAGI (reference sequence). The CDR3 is CASSTGTGLKNIQYF. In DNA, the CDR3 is TGTGCCAGCAGTACCGGGACAGGGCTCAAAAACATTCAGTACTTC.

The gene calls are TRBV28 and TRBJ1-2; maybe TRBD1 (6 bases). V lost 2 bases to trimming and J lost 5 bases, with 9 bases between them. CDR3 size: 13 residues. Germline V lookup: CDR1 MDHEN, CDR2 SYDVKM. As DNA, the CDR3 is TGTGCCAGCAGTTTAGCAGGGGAGTATGGCTACACCTTC. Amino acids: CASSLAGEYGYTF.

The CDR3 DNA sequence: TGTGCCAGCAGTTCCACAGGGTCTTTAGACTATGGCTACACCTTC. This codes for CASSSTGSLDYGYTF. The rearrangement uses TRBV7-9 and TRBJ1-2; tentatively, D is TRBD1 (6 bases). V lost 6 bases to trimming and J lost 3 bases, with 17 bases between them. Germline V lookup: CDR1 SEHNR, CDR2 FQNEAQ (reference sequence). The CDR3 extends over 15 amino acids. Based on the CDR3 plus reference TRBV7-9 and TRBJ1-2, the full variable domain is DTGVSQNPRHKITKRGQNVTFRCDPISEHNRLYWYRQTLGQGPEFLTYFQNEAQLEKSRLLSDRFSAERPKGSFSTLEIQRTEQGDSAMYLCASSSTGSLDYGYTFGSGTRLTVV.

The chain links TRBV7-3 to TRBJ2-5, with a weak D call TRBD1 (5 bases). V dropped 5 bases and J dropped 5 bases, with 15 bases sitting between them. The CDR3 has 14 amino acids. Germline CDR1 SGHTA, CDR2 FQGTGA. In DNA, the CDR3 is TGTGCCAGCAGCCCCAGTCCAGGGATGGAGACCCAGTACTTC. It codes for CASSPSPGMETQYF.

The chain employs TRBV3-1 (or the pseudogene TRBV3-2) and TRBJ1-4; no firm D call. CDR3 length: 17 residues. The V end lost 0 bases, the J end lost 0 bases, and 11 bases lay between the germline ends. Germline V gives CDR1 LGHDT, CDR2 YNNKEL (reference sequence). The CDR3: CASSQDGSTATNEKLFF. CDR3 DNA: TGTGCCAGCAGCCAAGACGGGTCGACGGCAACTAATGAAAAACTGTTTTTT.

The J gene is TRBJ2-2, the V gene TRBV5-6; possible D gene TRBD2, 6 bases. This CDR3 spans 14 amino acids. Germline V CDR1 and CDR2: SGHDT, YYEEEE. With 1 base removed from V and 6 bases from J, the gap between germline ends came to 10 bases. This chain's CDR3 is CASSLLRGPGELFF. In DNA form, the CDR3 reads TGTGCCAGCAGCTTGTTGCGGGGACCCGGGGAGCTGTTTTTT.

Written as DNA, the CDR3 is TGTGCCAGCGCCGGGACAGGGCCAACCGAGCAGTACTTC. Its protein product is CASAGTGPTEQYF. J is TRBJ2-7 and V is TRBV19, with 9 bases that match TRBD1. The CDR3 covers 13 residues. The V and J ends lost 9 bases and 6 bases, in that order; junction bases with no gene match: 9. Germline CDR1 is LNHDA and CDR2 is SQIVND (reference sequence).

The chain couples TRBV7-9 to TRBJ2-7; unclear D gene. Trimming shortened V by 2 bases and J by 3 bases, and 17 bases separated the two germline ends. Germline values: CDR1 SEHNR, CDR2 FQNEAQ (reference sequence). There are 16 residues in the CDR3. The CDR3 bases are TGTGCCAGCAGCTTATATCTATCGGAGAAACGCTACGAGCAGTACTTC. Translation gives CASSLYLSEKRYEQYF.

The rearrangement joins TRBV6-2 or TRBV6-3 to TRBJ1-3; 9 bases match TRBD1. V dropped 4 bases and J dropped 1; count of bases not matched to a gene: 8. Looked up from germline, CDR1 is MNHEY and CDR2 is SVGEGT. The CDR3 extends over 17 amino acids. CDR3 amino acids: CASSSYRDRASGNTIYF. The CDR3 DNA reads TGTGCCAGCAGTTCATACCGGGACAGGGCTTCTGGAAACACCATATATTTT.

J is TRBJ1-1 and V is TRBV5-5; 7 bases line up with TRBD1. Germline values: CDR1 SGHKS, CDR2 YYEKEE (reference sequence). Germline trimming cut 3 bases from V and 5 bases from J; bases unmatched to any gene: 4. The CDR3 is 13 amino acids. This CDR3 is CASSSKTGTEAFF. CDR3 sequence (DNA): TGTGCCAGCAGCTCAAAGACAGGGACTGAAGCTTTCTTT.

The CDR3 sequence is CASISFGGWETQYF. CDR3 bases: TGTGCCAGCATTTCCTTCGGGGGGTGGGAGACCCAGTACTTC. The chain joins TRBV2 to TRBJ2-5; 7 bases map to TRBD2. The CDR3 loop spans 14 amino acids. V lost 7 bases, J lost 5 bases, and 10 bases stayed unmatched. The V gene's germline CDR1 is SNHLY and CDR2 FYNNEI.

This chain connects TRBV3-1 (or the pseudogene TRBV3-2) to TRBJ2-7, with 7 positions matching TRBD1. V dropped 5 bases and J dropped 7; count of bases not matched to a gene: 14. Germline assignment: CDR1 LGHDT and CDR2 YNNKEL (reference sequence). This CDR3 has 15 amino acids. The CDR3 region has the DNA TGTGCCAGCAGCGCAAAGATTCAGGGGGTGGGGGAGCAGTACTTC. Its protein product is CASSAKIQGVGEQYF.

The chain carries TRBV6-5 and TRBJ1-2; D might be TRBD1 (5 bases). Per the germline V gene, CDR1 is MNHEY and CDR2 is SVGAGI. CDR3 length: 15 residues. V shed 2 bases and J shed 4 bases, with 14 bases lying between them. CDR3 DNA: TGTGCCAGCAGTTACAAGGACAAAGGGCCCTATGGCTACACCTTC. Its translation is CASSYKDKGPYGYTF.

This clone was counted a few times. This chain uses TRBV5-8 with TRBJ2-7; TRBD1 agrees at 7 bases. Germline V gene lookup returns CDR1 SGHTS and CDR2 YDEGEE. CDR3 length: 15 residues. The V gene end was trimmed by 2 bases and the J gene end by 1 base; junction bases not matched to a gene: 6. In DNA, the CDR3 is TGTGCCAGCAGCTTCGGGACAGATCAATCCTACGAGCAGTACTTC. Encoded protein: CASSFGTDQSYEQYF.

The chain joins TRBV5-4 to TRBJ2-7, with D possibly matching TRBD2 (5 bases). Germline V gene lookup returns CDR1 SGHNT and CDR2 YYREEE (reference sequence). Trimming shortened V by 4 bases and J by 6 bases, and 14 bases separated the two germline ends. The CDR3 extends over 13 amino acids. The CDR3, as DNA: TGTGCCAGCAGCCCACCCTATGGAGGCGAGCAGTACTTC. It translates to CASSPPYGGEQYF.

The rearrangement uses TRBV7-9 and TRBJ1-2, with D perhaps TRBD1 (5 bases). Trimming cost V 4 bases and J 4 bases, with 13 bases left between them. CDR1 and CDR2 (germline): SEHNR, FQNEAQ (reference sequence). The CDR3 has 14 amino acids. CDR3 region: CASSSTDTVYGYTF. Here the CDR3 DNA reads TGTGCCAGCAGCTCAACGGACACCGTCTATGGCTACACCTTC.

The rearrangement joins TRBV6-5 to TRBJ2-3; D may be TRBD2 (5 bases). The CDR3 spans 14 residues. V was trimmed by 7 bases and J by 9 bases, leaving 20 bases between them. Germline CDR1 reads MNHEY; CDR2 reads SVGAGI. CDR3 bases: TGTGCCAGCACCCTGGGAGCATTGCGAGCGACGCAGTATTTT. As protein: CASTLGALRATQYF.

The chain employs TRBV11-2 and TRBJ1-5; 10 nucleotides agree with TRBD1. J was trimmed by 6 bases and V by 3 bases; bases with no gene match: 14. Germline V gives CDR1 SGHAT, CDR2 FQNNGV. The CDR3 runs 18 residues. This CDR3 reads CASSFRDRGISFVQPQHF. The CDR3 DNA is TGTGCCAGCAGCTTCCGGGACAGGGGTATCAGTTTTGTTCAGCCCCAGCATTTT.

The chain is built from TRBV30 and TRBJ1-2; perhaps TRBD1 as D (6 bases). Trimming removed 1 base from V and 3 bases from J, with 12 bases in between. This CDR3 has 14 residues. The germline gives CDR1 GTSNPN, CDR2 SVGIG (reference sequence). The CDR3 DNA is TGTGCCTGGAGTGAGGACAGCCGCTACTATGGCTACACCTTC. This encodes CAWSEDSRYYGYTF.

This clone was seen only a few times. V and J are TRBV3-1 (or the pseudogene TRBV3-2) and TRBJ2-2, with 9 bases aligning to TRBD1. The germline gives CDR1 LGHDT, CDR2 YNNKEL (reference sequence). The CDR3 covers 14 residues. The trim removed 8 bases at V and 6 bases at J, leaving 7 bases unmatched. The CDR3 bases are TGTGCCAGCTCCGGGACAGGGTCCCCCGGGGAGCTGTTTTTT. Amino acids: CASSGTGSPGELFF.

CDR3 nucleotide sequence: TGTGCCAGCAGCCAAGATTCTTGGCCTCGACGACAGGGGAGCACTGAAGCTTTCTTT. Encoded protein: CASSQDSWPRRQGSTEAFF. The chain uses TRBV3-1 (or the pseudogene TRBV3-2) and TRBJ1-1; 8 nucleotides align to TRBD1. This CDR3 is 19 amino acids long. The trim removed 0 bases at V and 4 bases at J, leaving 16 bases unmatched. Per the germline V gene, CDR1 is LGHDT and CDR2 is YNNKEL (reference sequence).

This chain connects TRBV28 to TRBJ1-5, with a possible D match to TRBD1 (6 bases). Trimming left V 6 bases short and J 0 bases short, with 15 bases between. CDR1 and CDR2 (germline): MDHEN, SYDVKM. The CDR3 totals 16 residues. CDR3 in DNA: TGTGCCAGCAGATTAGGGGGGAAATTTAGCAATCAGCCCCAGCATTTT. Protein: CASRLGGKFSNQPQHF.

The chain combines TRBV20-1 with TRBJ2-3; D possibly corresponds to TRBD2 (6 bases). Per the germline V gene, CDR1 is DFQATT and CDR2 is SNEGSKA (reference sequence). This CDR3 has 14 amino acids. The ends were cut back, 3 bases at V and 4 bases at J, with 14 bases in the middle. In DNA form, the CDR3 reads TGCAGTGCTAGTTCGGGGGTCCGTCCAGATACGCAGTATTTT. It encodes CSASSGVRPDTQYF.

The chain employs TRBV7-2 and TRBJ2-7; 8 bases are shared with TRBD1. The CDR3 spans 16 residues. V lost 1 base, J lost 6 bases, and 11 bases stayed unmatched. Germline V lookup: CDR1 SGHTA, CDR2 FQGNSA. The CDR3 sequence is CASSLDGQGSYREQYF. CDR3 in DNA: TGTGCCAGCAGCTTAGACGGACAGGGTTCGTATCGCGAGCAGTACTTC.

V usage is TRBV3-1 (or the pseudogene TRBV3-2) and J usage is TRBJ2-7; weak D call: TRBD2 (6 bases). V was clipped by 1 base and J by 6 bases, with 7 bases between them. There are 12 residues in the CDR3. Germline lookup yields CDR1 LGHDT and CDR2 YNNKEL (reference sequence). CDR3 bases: TGTGCCAGCAGCCAAGTTAGCGGCGAGCAGTACTTC. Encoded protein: CASSQVSGEQYF.

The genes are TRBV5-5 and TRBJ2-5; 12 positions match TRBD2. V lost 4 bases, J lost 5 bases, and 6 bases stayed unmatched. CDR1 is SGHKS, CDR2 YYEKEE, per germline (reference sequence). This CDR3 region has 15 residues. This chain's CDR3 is CASSPGLAGRETQYF. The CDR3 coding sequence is TGTGCCAGCAGCCCAGGACTAGCGGGGCGGGAGACCCAGTACTTC.

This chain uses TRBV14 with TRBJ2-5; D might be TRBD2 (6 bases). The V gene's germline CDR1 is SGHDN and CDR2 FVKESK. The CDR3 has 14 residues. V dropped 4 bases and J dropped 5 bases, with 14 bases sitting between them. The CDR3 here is CASSPRGALETQYF. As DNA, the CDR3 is TGTGCCAGCAGCCCGCGCGGGGCCCTGGAGACCCAGTACTTC.

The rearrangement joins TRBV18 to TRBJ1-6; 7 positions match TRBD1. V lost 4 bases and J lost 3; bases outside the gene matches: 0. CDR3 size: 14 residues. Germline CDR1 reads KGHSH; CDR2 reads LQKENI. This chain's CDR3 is CASSRQGYNSPLHF. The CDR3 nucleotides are TGTGCCAGCTCACGACAGGGCTATAATTCACCCCTCCACTTT.